This T cell receptor beta chain came from a study of Ad26.COV2.S vaccination and SARS-CoV-2 variants. This clone has only one observation. The treatment here: approximately 18 received Ad26.COV2.S at low or high dose, single or two shots; about 5 received placebo; per-sample allocation not given. Specimens were obtained on day 63 following the first vaccine or placebo injection. What was given as vaccine was an Ad26 vector encoding Wuhan-strain SARS-CoV-2 spike. Repertoires were generated with immunoSEQ multiplex PCR, while TCRdb's copy carries only in-frame clones and drops some. Among 350,000 to 500,000 clones, 89% were seen once, and the ten largest hold about 2.4%. Looked up from germline, CDR1 is SGHTS and CDR2 is YDEGEE. This CDR3 is built from 15 residues. V lost 3 bases to trimming and J lost 9 bases, with 16 bases between them.

This sequence joins TRBV5-8 and TRBJ1-6; D remains ambiguous. The TCR sequence derives from a person aged 18 to 65 who received the Ad26.COV2.S COVID-19 vaccine or a placebo. The material was peripheral blood, obtained in a trial of Ad26.COV2.S vaccine versus placebo. DNA for the CDR3: TGTGCCAGCAGCTCCCCCCTCCTGCGTCCTTCACCCCTCCACTTT. This encodes CASSSPLLRPSPLHF.